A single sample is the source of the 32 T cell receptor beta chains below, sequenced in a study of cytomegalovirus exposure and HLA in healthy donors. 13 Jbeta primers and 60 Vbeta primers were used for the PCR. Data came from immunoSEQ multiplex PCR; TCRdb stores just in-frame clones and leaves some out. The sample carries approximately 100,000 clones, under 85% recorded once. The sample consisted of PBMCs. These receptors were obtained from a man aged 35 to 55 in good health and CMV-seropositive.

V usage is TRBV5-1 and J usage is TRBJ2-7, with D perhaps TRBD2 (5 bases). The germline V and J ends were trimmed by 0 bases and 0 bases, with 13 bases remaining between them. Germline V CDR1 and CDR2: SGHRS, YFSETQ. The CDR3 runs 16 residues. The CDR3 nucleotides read TGCGCCAGCAGCTTGGGACGGAGAGGGCTCTCCTACGAGCAGTACTTC. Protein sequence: CASSLGRRGLSYEQYF.

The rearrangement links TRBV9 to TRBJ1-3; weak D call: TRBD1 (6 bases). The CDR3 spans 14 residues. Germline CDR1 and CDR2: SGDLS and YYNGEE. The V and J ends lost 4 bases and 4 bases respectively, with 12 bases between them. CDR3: CASSPDRLGNTIYF. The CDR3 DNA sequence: TGTGCCAGCAGCCCCGACAGGCTCGGAAACACCATATATTTT.

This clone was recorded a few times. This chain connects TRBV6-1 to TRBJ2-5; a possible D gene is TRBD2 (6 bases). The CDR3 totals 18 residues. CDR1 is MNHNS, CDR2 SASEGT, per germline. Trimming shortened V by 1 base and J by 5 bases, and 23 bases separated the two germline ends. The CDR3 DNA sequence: TGTGCCAGCAGTGAAGGTTTTTTCGGGCAGGGAGGTAGGGAGACCCAGTACTTC. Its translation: CASSEGFFGQGGRETQYF.

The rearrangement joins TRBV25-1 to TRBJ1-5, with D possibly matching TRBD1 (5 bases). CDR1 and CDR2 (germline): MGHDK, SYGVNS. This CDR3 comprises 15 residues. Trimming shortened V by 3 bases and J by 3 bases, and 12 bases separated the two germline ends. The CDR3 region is CASSEAQGLNQPQHF. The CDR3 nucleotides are TGTGCCAGCAGTGAGGCCCAGGGCCTCAATCAGCCCCAGCATTTT.

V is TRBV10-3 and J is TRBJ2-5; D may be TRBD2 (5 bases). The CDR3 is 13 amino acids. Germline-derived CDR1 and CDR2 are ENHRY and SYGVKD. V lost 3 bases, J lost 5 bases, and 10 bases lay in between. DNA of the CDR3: TGTGCCATCAGTGACGGGGTCTGGGAGACCCAGTACTTC. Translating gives CAISDGVWETQYF.

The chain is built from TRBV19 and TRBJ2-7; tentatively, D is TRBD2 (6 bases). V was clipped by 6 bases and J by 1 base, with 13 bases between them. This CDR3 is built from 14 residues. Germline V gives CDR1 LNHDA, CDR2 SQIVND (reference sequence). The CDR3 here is CASSIGGTSYEQYF. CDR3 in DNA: TGTGCCAGTAGCATTGGGGGGACTTCCTACGAGCAGTACTTC.

CDR3 amino acids: CASSKGVDRLDEKLFF. For the CDR3, the DNA is TGTGCCAGCAGCAAAGGAGTCGACAGGTTGGATGAAAAACTGTTTTTT. The rearrangement uses TRBV7-6 and TRBJ1-4; D possibly corresponds to TRBD1 (6 bases). V lost 5 bases and J 6 bases, leaving 19 bases between the germline ends. This CDR3 has 16 amino acids. Germline V gene data show CDR1 as SGHVS and CDR2 as FNYEAQ.

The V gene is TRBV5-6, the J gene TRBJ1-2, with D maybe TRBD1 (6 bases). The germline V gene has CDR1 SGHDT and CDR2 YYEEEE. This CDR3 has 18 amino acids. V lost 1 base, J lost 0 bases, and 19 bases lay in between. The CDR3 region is CASSLSWTVKQSNYGYTF. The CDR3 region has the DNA TGTGCCAGCAGCTTGTCTTGGACAGTTAAGCAGTCTAACTATGGCTACACCTTC.

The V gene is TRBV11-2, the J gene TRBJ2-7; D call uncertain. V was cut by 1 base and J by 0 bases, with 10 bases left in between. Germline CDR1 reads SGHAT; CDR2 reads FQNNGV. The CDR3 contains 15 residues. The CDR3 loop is CASSLGAYSSYEQYF. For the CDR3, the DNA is TGTGCCAGCAGCTTAGGGGCTTACAGCTCCTACGAGCAGTACTTC.

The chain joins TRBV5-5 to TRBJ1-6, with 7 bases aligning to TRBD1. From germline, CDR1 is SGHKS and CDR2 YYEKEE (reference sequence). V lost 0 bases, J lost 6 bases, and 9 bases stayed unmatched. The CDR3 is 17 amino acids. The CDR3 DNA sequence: TGTGCCAGCAGCTTGGTTGGAAAGGGGGCTGGTAATTCACCCCTCCACTTT. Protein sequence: CASSLVGKGAGNSPLHF.

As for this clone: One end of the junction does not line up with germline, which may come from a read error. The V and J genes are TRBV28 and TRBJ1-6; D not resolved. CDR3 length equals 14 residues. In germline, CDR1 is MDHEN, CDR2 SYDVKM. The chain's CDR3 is CASSRSPYNSPPHF. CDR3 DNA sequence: TGTGCCAGCAGCCGCTCACCCTATAATTCACCCCCCCACTTT.

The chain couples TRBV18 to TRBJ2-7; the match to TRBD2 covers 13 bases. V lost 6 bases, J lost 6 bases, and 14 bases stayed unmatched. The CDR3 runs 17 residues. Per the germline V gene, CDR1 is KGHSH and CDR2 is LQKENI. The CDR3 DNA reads TGTGCCAGCTCCCACCGGACTAGCGGGGGCCGAGGAGGCGAGCAGTACTTC. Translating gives CASSHRTSGGRGGEQYF.

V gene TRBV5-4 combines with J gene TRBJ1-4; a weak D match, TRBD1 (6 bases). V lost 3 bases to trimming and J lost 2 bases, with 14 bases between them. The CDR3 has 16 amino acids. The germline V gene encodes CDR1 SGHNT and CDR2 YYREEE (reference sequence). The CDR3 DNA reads TGTGCCAGCAGCTGGGGGGGCCAGGGTACTAATGAAAAACTGTTTTTT. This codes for CASSWGGQGTNEKLFF.

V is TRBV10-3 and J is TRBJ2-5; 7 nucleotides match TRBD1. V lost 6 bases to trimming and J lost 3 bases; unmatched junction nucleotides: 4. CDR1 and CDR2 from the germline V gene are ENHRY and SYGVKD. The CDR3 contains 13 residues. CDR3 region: CAISGQEKETQYF. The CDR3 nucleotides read TGTGCCATCAGCGGACAGGAGAAAGAGACCCAGTACTTC.

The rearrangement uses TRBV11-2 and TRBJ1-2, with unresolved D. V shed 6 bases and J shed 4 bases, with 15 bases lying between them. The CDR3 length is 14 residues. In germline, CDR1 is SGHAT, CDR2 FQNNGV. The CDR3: CASRPQPSSYGYTF. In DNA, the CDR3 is TGTGCCAGCAGACCTCAACCCAGTTCCTATGGCTACACCTTC.

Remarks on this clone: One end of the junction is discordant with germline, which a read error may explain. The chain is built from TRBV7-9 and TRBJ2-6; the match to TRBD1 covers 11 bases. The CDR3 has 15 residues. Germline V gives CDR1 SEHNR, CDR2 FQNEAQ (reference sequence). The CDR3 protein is CSSSLGGTGGLGLTF. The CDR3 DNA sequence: TGTTCCAGCAGCTTAGGGGGGACAGGGGGTCTAGGCCTGACTTTC.

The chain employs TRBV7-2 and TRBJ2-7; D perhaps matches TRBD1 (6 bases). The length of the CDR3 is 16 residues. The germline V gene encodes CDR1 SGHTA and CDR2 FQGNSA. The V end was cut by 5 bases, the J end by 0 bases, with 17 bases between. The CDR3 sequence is CASSTRMDRSSYEQYF. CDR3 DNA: TGTGCCAGCAGCACCCGGATGGACAGATCCTCCTACGAGCAGTACTTC.

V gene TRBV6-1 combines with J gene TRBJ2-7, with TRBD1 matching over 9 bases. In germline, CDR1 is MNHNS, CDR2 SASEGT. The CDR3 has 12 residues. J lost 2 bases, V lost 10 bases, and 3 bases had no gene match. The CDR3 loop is CAIRDRAYEQYF. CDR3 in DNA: TGTGCCATCCGGGACAGGGCCTACGAGCAGTACTTC.

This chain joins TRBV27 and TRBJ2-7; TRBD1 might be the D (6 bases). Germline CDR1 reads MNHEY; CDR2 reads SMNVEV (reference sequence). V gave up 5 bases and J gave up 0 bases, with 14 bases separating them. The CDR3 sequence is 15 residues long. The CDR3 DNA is TGTGCCAGCAGTCTCAAGGGGGTAGCCTCCTACGAGCAGTACTTC. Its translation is CASSLKGVASYEQYF.

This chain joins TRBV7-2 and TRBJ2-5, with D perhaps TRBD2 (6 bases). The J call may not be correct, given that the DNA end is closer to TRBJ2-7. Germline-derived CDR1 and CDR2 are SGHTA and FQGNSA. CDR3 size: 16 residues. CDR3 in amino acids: CASSWTIPRPPYEQYF. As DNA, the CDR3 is TGTGCCAGCAGCTGGACTATCCCCCGCCCCCCCTACGAGCAGTACTTC.

CDR3 nucleotide sequence: TGTGCCAGCAGTTACTCCGCGTTGGAGACCCAGTACTTC. It yields the protein CASSYSALETQYF. The chain recombines TRBV6-5 with TRBJ2-5; D is unresolved. The CDR3 is made up of 13 amino acids. The germline CDR1 and CDR2 sequences are MNHEY and SVGAGI. With 0 bases removed from V and 5 bases from J, the gap between germline ends came to 7 bases.

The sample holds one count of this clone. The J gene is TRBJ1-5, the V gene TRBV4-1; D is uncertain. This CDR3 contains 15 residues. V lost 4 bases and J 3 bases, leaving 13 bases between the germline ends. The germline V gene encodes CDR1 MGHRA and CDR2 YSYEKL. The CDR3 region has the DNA TGCGCCAGCAGCCCGAGGGTCGGATTCAATCAGCCCCAGCATTTT. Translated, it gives CASSPRVGFNQPQHF.

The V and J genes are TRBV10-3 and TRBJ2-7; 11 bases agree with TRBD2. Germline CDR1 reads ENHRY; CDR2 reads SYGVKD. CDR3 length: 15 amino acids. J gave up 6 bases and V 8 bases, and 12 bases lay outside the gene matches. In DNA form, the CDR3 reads TGTGCCATCCAAAGTCATAGCGGGGGGGTGGGCGAGCAGTACTTC. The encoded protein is CAIQSHSGGVGEQYF.

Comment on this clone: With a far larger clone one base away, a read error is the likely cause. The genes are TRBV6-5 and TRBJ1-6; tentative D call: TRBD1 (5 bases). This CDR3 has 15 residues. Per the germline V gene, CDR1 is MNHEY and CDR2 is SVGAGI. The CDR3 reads CASSYGLGLAYEQYF. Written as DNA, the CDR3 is TGTGCCAGCAGTTACGGTCTGGGACTAGCTTACGAGCAGTACTTT.

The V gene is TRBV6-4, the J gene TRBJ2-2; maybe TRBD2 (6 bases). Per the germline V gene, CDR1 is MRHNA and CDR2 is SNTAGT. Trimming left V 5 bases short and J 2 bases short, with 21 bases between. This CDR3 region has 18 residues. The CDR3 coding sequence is TGTGCCAGCAGTACGACCCTCAGGCCGGAGGGTAACACCGGGGAGCTGTTTTTT. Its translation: CASSTTLRPEGNTGELFF.

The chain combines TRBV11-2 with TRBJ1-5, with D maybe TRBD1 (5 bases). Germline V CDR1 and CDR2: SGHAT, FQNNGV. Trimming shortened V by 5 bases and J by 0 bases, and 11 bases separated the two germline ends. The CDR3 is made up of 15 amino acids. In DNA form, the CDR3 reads TGTGCCAGCAGCATTGCAGGGTTTAGCAATCAGCCCCAGCATTTT. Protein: CASSIAGFSNQPQHF.

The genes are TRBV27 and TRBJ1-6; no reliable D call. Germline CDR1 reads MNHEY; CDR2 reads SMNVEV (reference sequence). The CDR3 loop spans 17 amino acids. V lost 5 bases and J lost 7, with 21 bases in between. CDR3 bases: TGTGCCAGCAGTCCATCGGTCGGGGAGTTTGGGAATTCACCCCTCCACTTT. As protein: CASSPSVGEFGNSPLHF.

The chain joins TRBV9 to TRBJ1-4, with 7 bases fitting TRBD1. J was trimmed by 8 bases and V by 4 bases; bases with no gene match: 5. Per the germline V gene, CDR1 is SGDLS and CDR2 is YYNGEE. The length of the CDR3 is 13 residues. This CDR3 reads CASSPMGQEKLFF. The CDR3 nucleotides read TGTGCCAGCAGCCCGATGGGACAGGAAAAACTGTTTTTT.

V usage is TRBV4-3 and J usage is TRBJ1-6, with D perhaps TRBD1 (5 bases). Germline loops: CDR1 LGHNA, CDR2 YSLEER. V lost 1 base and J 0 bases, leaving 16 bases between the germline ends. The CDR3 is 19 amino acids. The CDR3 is CASSQVGMSGNSYNSPLHF. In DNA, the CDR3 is TGCGCCAGCAGCCAAGTTGGTATGTCAGGGAACTCCTATAATTCACCCCTCCACTTT.

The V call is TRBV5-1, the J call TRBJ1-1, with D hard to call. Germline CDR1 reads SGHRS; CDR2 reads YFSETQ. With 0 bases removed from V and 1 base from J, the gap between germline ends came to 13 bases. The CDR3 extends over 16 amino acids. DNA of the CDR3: TGCGCCAGCAGCTTGGCCCAGAGGGCGGAGAACACTGAAGCTTTCTTT. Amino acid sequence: CASSLAQRAENTEAFF.

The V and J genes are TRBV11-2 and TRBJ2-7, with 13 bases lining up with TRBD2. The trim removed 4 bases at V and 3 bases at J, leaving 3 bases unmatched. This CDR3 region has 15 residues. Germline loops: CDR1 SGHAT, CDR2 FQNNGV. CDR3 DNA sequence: TGTGCCAGCAGCTGGACTAGCGGGGGCAGCTACGAGCAGTACTTC. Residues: CASSWTSGGSYEQYF.

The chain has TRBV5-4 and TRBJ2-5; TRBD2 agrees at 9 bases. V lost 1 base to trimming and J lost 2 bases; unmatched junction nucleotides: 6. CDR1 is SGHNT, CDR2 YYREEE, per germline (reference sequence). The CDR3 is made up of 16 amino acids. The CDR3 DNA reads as TGTGCCAGCAGCTTGATGGCGGGGGGGGATCAAGAGACCCAGTACTTC. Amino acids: CASSLMAGGDQETQYF.